Each of the 10 T cell receptor beta chains below was sequenced from the same sample in a study of T cells after yellow fever vaccination. TCRdb reanalysed the 5' RACE reads using MiXCR and keeps one entry per CDR3 protein. The data hold around 120,000 distinct CDR3 sequences, with about 7.8% observed a single time. The sequenced sample was CD4+ T cells sorted from PBMCs, obtained roughly 45 days after the first yellow fever vaccination. The receptors shown here come from a man aged 18 to 30 who received the YFV17D yellow fever vaccine.

This clonotype was observed many times. The chain joins TRBV7-2 to TRBJ2-3, with a weak D call TRBD2 (7 bases). Germline lookup yields CDR1 SGHTA and CDR2 FQGNSA. This CDR3 spans 13 amino acids. The V end was cut by 5 bases, the J end by 5 bases, with 11 bases between. The CDR3: CASSPGGQDTQYF. The CDR3 DNA sequence: TGTGCCAGCAGCCCGGGGGGCCAAGATACGCAGTATTTT.

Turning to this clonotype: Its ends do not fully match the called genes, so a read error is possible. The J gene is TRBJ2-1, the V gene TRBV11-2; D remains unclear. Looked up from germline, CDR1 is SGHAT and CDR2 is FQNNGV. The CDR3 is 12 residues long. The CDR3 DNA follows: TGTGCCTGCAGCCCCACCTACAATGAGCAGTTCTTC. Its translation is CACSPTYNEQFF.

This clonotype was counted ten times or more. The V gene is TRBV5-1, the J gene TRBJ2-3, with TRBD1 matching 7 bases. The V gene end was trimmed by 5 bases and the J gene end by 3 bases; junction bases not matched to a gene: 6. Germline assignment: CDR1 SGHRS and CDR2 YFSETQ. The CDR3 runs 14 residues. The CDR3 region has the DNA TGCGCCAGCAGGCCCACAGGGGCGACAGATACGCAGTATTTT. Translated, it gives CASRPTGATDTQYF.

In this sample, this clonotype turned up many times. V usage is TRBV7-2 and J usage is TRBJ2-1; the match to TRBD2 covers 10 bases. This CDR3 is built from 14 residues. Germline V gene lookup returns CDR1 SGHTA and CDR2 FQGNSA. V shed 4 bases, J shed 7 bases, and the junction held 4 bases outside the gene matches. The CDR3 region is CASSSSGGGNEQFF. The CDR3, as DNA: TGTGCCAGCAGCTCAAGCGGGGGGGGGAATGAGCAGTTCTTC. Filled out from reference TRBV7-2 and TRBJ2-1, the complete variable domain reads GAGVSQSPSNKVTEKGKDVELRCDPISGHTALYWYRQSLGQGLEFLIYFQGNSAPDKSGLPSDRFSAERTGGSVSTLTIQRTQQEDSAVYLCASSSSGGGNEQFFGPGTRLTVL.

This clonotype was recorded many times. The chain has TRBV20-1 and TRBJ2-2; the match to TRBD2 covers 10 bases. Germline loops: CDR1 DFQATT, CDR2 SNEGSKA (reference sequence). The CDR3 extends over 15 amino acids. J gave up 6 bases and V 6 bases, and 10 bases lay outside the gene matches. In DNA form, the CDR3 reads TGCAGTGCCGGAAAGAGCGGGGGGGCTGCCGGGGAGCTGTTTTTT. Protein: CSAGKSGGAAGELFF.

V usage is TRBV12-3 or TRBV12-4 and J usage is TRBJ2-7, with 12 bases identical to TRBD2. CDR3 length equals 15 residues. The V segment lost 2 bases and the J segment 2 bases; nucleotides outside the gene matches: 1. The CDR3, as DNA: TGTGCCAGCAGTTTAACTAGCGGGGGGCCCTACGAGCAGTACTTC. The encoded protein is CASSLTSGGPYEQYF.

This clonotype was picked up many times. The rearrangement uses TRBV7-2 and TRBJ2-1, with unresolved D. CDR1 SGHTA and CDR2 FQGNSA come from the germline V gene. The CDR3 runs to 14 residues. Trimming cost V 1 base and J 0 bases, with 4 bases left between them. CDR3 bases: TGTGCCAGCAGCTTAGTGCCCTCCTACAATGAGCAGTTCTTC. Translated, it gives CASSLVPSYNEQFF.

This clonotype has at least ten counts. This chain uses TRBV12-3 or TRBV12-4 with TRBJ2-1, with 14 bases fitting TRBD2. Trimming took 5 bases from V and 9 from J; bases not matched to a gene: 6. The CDR3 consists of 15 residues. CDR3 region: CASSPRTSGGSEQFF. For the CDR3, the DNA is TGTGCCAGCAGTCCGCGGACTAGCGGGGGGTCTGAGCAGTTCTTC.

This clonotype was counted at least ten times. The chain combines TRBV5-1 with TRBJ1-4; the D gene is possibly TRBD1 (5 bases). The CDR3 totals 14 residues. Between the trimmed V and J ends, which lost 0 bases and 8 bases, there was a span of 11 bases. Germline V gene sequence: CDR1 SGHRS, CDR2 YFSETQ. The CDR3 sequence is CASSLEGRREKLFF. CDR3 DNA sequence: TGCGCCAGCAGCTTGGAGGGACGAAGGGAAAAACTGTTTTTT. The whole variable domain, remainder taken from reference TRBV5-1 and TRBJ1-4, is KAGVTQTPRYLIKTRGQQVTLSCSPISGHRSVSWYQQTPGQGLQFLFEYFSETQRNKGNFPGRFSGRQFSNSRSEMNVSTLELGDSALYLCASSLEGRREKLFFGSGTQLSVL.

On this clonotype itself: This may stem from a read error, because a much larger clone lies one nucleotide away. This rearrangement joins TRBV6-2 or TRBV6-3 to TRBJ2-3, with 13 bases matching TRBD2. J lost 4 bases, V lost 9 bases, and 10 bases had no gene match. Germline V gene sequence: CDR1 MNHEY, CDR2 SVGEGT. This CDR3 spans 16 amino acids. Here the CDR3 reads CARSKWTSGGADTQYF. The CDR3 DNA reads TGTGCCAGAAGCAAATGGACTAGCGGGGGTGCAGATACGCAGTATTTT.